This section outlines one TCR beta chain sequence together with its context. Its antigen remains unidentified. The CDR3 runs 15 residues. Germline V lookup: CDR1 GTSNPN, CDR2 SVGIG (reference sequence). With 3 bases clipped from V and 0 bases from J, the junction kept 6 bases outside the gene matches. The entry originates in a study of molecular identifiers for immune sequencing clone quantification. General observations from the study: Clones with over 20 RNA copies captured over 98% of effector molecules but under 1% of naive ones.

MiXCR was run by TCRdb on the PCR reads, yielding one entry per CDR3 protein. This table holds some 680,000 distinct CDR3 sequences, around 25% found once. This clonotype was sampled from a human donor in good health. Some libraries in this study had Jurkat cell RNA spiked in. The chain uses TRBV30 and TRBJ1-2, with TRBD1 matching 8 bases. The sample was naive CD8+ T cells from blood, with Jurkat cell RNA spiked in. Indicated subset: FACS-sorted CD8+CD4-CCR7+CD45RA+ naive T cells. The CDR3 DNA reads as TGTGCCTGGAGCTTAAGGACAGGGACTAACTATGGCTACACCTTC. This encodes CAWSLRTGTNYGYTF.